Below are 20 T cell receptor beta chains sequenced from a single sample in a study of beta chain features in type 1 diabetes. Study findings and constraints: Significant though moderate, a shortening of TCRB CDR3s appeared in all four CD4+ subsets of Type 1 diabetes patients.

Their cognate antigens are unknown. All of the isolated RNA was reverse transcribed, so expressed TCRB transcripts were sequenced. Sequencing used immunoSEQ multiplex PCR; TCRdb keeps in-frame clones, though not all of them. This table holds over 600,000 clones, around 12% found once. The sample comprised naive CD4+ T cells from blood. Receptors originate from a young man with type 1 diabetes.

The chain recombines TRBV2 with TRBJ1-1, with 10 bases identical to TRBD1. The ends lost 4 bases at V and 5 bases at J; junction bases unmatched: 4. The CDR3 covers 14 residues. Germline V gene sequence: CDR1 SNHLY, CDR2 FYNNEI. Here the CDR3 reads CASSGQGASTEAFF. The CDR3 coding sequence is TGTGCCAGCAGTGGACAGGGGGCTAGTACTGAAGCTTTCTTT.

The chain recombines TRBV19 with TRBJ2-3; D uncertain. Germline values: CDR1 LNHDA, CDR2 SQIVND (reference sequence). Deletions cut 3 bases from V and 1 base from J, with 5 bases between. The CDR3 extends over 13 amino acids. The CDR3 region is CASSMVGTDTQYF. Here the CDR3 DNA reads TGTGCCAGTAGTATGGTCGGCACAGATACGCAGTATTTT.

This clone was seen more than once but under ten times. The chain carries TRBV28 and TRBJ2-7; possible D gene TRBD1, 5 bases. Germline lookup yields CDR1 MDHEN and CDR2 SYDVKM. V lost 5 bases to trimming and J lost 7 bases, with 9 bases between them. This CDR3 has 11 amino acids. This CDR3 is CASSPNREQYF. Written as DNA, the CDR3 is TGTGCCAGCAGTCCGAACAGGGAGCAGTACTTC.

This clone has only a few counts. The chain uses TRBV5-1 and TRBJ2-1, with TRBD2 as a possible D gene (5 bases). Trimming left V 0 bases short and J 4 bases short, with 11 bases between. CDR1 is SGHRS and CDR2 is YFSETQ in the germline V gene. CDR3 size: 15 residues. CDR3 sequence: CASSLGSVWYNEQFF. CDR3 in DNA: TGCGCCAGCAGCTTGGGTAGCGTGTGGTACAATGAGCAGTTCTTC.

The table lists this clone with a few counts. This chain links TRBV29-1 with TRBJ2-3; no clear D gene. Trimming shortened V by 5 bases and J by 2 bases, and 11 bases separated the two germline ends. Per germline, CDR1 SQVTM and CDR2 ANQGSEA. This CDR3 is built from 13 residues. The CDR3 protein is CSVLAPLTDTQYF. The CDR3 DNA reads TGCAGCGTTTTAGCCCCCCTCACAGATACGCAGTATTTT.

This rearrangement joins TRBV18 to TRBJ2-1; a possible D gene is TRBD2 (6 bases). V lost 0 bases and J 0 bases, leaving 12 bases between the germline ends. The length of the CDR3 is 17 residues. The germline V gene encodes CDR1 KGHSH and CDR2 LQKENI. CDR3 sequence: CASSPPGGLSSYNEQFF. The CDR3 DNA is TGTGCCAGCTCACCACCGGGGGGATTAAGCTCCTACAATGAGCAGTTCTTC.

This clone was seen only a few times. J is TRBJ2-5 and V is TRBV7-9; possible D gene TRBD1, 6 bases. The germline CDR1 and CDR2 sequences are SEHNR and FQNEAQ (reference sequence). V lost 5 bases and J 5 bases, leaving 18 bases between the germline ends. The CDR3 runs to 15 residues. Here the CDR3 DNA reads TGTGCCAGCAGCGTTCACAGGGTGGAAGGGGAGACCCAGTACTTC. Its protein is CASSVHRVEGETQYF.

This clone has a handful of counts. The V call is TRBV5-1, the J call TRBJ1-5; D unresolved. Deletions cut 0 bases from V and 0 bases from J, with 7 bases between. This CDR3 region has 15 residues. The germline gives CDR1 SGHRS, CDR2 YFSETQ. CDR3 DNA: TGCGCCAGCAGCTTGGAAGGACTTAGCAATCAGCCCCAGCATTTT. Translated, it gives CASSLEGLSNQPQHF. Looking up the rest from reference TRBV5-1 and TRBJ1-5 gives the full variable domain: KAGVTQTPRYLIKTRGQQVTLSCSPISGHRSVSWYQQTPGQGLQFLFEYFSETQRNKGNFPGRFSGRQFSNSRSEMNVSTLELGDSALYLCASSLEGLSNQPQHFGDGTRLSIL.

The V call is TRBV5-4, the J call TRBJ2-7; 8 nucleotides align to TRBD1. The CDR3 contains 15 residues. Germline trimming cut 4 bases from V and 0 bases from J; bases unmatched to any gene: 6. Germline assignment: CDR1 SGHNT and CDR2 YYREEE (reference sequence). CDR3 DNA: TGTGCCAGCAGCCCGGACAGGGCCTACTCCTACGAGCAGTACTTC. This encodes CASSPDRAYSYEQYF.

This clone came up a few times. The chain is built from TRBV28 and TRBJ1-2; tentative D call: TRBD1 (6 bases). Germline CDR1 is MDHEN and CDR2 is SYDVKM. This CDR3 is built from 14 residues. The V end lost 5 bases, the J end lost 4 bases, and 14 bases lay between the germline ends. The CDR3 DNA follows: TGTGCCAGCAGTCAACCGGGACAAGTCTATGGCTACACCTTC. Protein: CASSQPGQVYGYTF.

This clone was counted between two and nine times. The chain recombines TRBV16 with TRBJ2-5; D possibly matches TRBD1 or TRBD2 (7 bases each). V lost 6 bases to trimming and J lost 3 bases, with 17 bases between them. CDR1 KGHSY and CDR2 FQNENV come from the germline V gene. The CDR3 has 15 residues. CDR3 DNA: TGTGCCAGCAGTCACCAGGGGGGGAGCGAAGAGACCCAGTACTTC. It encodes CASSHQGGSEETQYF. Full variable domain (outside the CDR3, taken from reference TRBV16 and TRBJ2-5): GEEVAQTPKHLVRGEGQKAKLYCAPIKGHSYVFWYQQVLKNEFKFLISFQNENVFDETGMPKERFSAKCLPNSPCSLEIQATKLEDSAVYFCASSHQGGSEETQYFGPGTRLLVL.

This clone was picked up a small number of times. This sequence joins TRBV28 and TRBJ2-4; maybe TRBD2 (5 bases). Germline V gene sequence: CDR1 MDHEN, CDR2 SYDVKM. The length of the CDR3 is 14 residues. V was pared by 2 bases and J by 7 bases, with 12 bases between. CDR3 DNA: TGTGCCAGCAGTTTAACGTACAGAGGGAACATTCAGTACTTC. This translates into CASSLTYRGNIQYF.

The genes are TRBV7-9 and TRBJ2-5; a weak D match, TRBD2 (5 bases). The CDR3 runs to 14 residues. The V gene's germline CDR1 is SEHNR and CDR2 FQNEAQ (reference sequence). V dropped 5 bases and J dropped 2 bases, with 12 bases sitting between them. The DNA of the CDR3 is TGTGCCAGCAGCCTCGGACTTCATCAAGAGACCCAGTACTTC. This gives the protein CASSLGLHQETQYF.

The CDR3 nucleotides are TGTGCCAGCAGCTTGCCGCCGACGAGGGAGCAGTACTTC. Translating gives CASSLPPTREQYF. The chain has TRBV7-9 and TRBJ2-7; D gene unclear. This CDR3 is built from 13 residues. V was clipped by 3 bases and J by 7 bases, with 13 bases between them. Germline V gives CDR1 SEHNR, CDR2 FQNEAQ (reference sequence).

This clone was seen more than once but under ten times. V is TRBV6-5 and J is TRBJ2-5; TRBD2 matches 8 bases. Trimming removed 2 bases from V and 4 bases from J; junction bases left unmatched: 6. The V gene's germline CDR1 is MNHEY and CDR2 SVGAGI. This CDR3 is 15 amino acids long. CDR3 loop: CASSYRRTSPETQYF. The CDR3 coding sequence is TGTGCCAGCAGTTACCGCCGGACTAGCCCAGAGACCCAGTACTTC.

This clone has only a few counts. This chain connects TRBV7-2 to TRBJ2-3; 9 bases agree with TRBD1. V lost 1 base to trimming and J lost 4 bases; unmatched junction nucleotides: 3. The CDR3 loop spans 15 amino acids. CDR1 SGHTA and CDR2 FQGNSA come from the germline V gene. In nucleotides, the CDR3 is TGTGCCAGCAGCTTAGTGGGACAGGGCCCAGATACGCAGTATTTT. Translating gives CASSLVGQGPDTQYF.

The V gene is TRBV7-2, the J gene TRBJ1-5; D is uncertain. The CDR3 sequence is 13 residues long. Germline CDR1 and CDR2: SGHTA and FQGNSA. The V gene lost 3 bases and the J gene lost 8 bases, with 11 bases spanning the gap. The CDR3 loop is CASSFAASEPQHF. The DNA for the CDR3 is TGTGCCAGCAGCTTCGCAGCCTCTGAGCCCCAGCATTTT.

The CDR3 DNA sequence: TGCGCCAGCAGCTTGGAGGACGGGGATACGCAGTATTTT. Its protein is CASSLEDGDTQYF. The chain combines TRBV5-1 with TRBJ2-3; D remains ambiguous. V shed 0 bases and J shed 6 bases, with 8 bases lying between them. Germline CDR1 and CDR2: SGHRS and YFSETQ. There are 13 residues in the CDR3.

The V and J genes are TRBV9 and TRBJ1-1; a possible D gene is TRBD1 (5 bases). The CDR3 runs 15 residues. Between the trimmed V and J ends, which lost 3 bases and 0 bases, there was a span of 12 bases. Per the germline V gene, CDR1 is SGDLS and CDR2 is YYNGEE. The CDR3 sequence: CASSAWGVLNTEAFF. The CDR3 nucleotides read TGTGCCAGCAGCGCCTGGGGGGTGCTGAACACTGAAGCTTTCTTT.

This clone was picked up a small number of times. J is TRBJ2-1 and V is TRBV9, with D perhaps TRBD2 (6 bases). V gave up 6 bases and J gave up 4 bases, with 14 bases separating them. Germline CDR1 and CDR2: SGDLS and YYNGEE. The CDR3 is 14 amino acids. In DNA form, the CDR3 reads TGTGCCAGCAACCGGGACTGGCGTTACAATGAGCAGTTCTTC. Protein: CASNRDWRYNEQFF.